This is a list of T cell receptor beta chains from one sample in a study of blood T cell repertoires in COVID-19. Assay used: immunoSEQ multiplex PCR; TCRdb lists only in-frame clones, some missing. The profile shows 150,000 to 200,000 clones, approximately 90% of them singletons. Sequencing was done on a sample of PBMCs or T cells enriched from blood (not recorded which). Receptor source: a woman aged 18-35 years who had recovered from COVID-19. The CDR3 runs from the conserved cysteine through the conserved F or W. The order of the fields is clone size, V gene, J gene, D gene, CDR3 DNA, CDR3 protein. The D gene is left open where the match is weak. Not every row has a clone size; where given, it reads once, few, many or a size class.

once	TRBV7-2	TRBJ1-1	TRBD1	TGTGCCAGCAGCTTAGTAGGGGGCGTTGAAGCTTTCTTT	CASSLVGGVEAFF
-	TRBV2	TRBJ1-1	TRBD1	TGTGCCAGCAGAATAGGGGGCCCAGATACTGAAGCTTTCTTT	CASRIGGPDTEAFF
-	TRBV7-9	TRBJ2-1	TRBD2	TGTGCCACCGGGACTAGTTTTGAGCAGTTCTTC	CATGTSFEQFF
-	TRBV4-3	TRBJ2-2	-	TGCGCCAGCAGCCCGCAAGGGGTCCTGAGCACCGGGGAGCTGTTTTTT	CASSPQGVLSTGELFF
-	TRBV11-2	TRBJ2-2	-	TGTGCCAGCAGCTTAGTTATAAACACCGGGGAGCTGTTTTTT	CASSLVINTGELFF
few	TRBV5-1	TRBJ2-1	-	TGCGCCAGCAGCTTGTCCGTCGAGAACAATGAGCAGTTCTTC	CASSLSVENNEQFF
-	TRBV28	TRBJ2-3	-	TGTGCCAGCAATCTAGCGACTAGCACAGATACGCAGTATTTT	CASNLATSTDTQYF
few	TRBV6-4	TRBJ2-3	TRBD2	TGTGCCAGCAGTGACTCGTCTAGCGGGACAGATACGCAGTATTTT	CASSDSSSGTDTQYF
-	TRBV28	TRBJ2-6	-	TGTGCCAGCAGTTTCTACGAGGCCGGTGGGGCCAACGTCCTGACTTTC	CASSFYEAGGANVLTF
-	TRBV30	TRBJ1-6	-	TGTGCCTGGAGTGTACAAGGGGGTGGTTCACCCCTCCACTTT	CAWSVQGGGSPLHF
-	TRBV28	TRBJ1-6	-	TGTGCCAGCAGTCCCTACAGTTATTCACCCCTCCACTTT	CASSPYSYSPLHF